A selection of T cell receptor beta chains follows, all from one sample in a study of T cells in localized non-small cell lung cancer. Repertoires were generated with immunoSEQ multiplex PCR, while TCRdb's copy carries only in-frame clones and drops some. Of over 30,000 clones listed, about nine tenths are singletons. This specimen consisted of peripheral blood mononuclear cells, obtained before any cancer treatment. Receptors were obtained from a male donor older than 55 with stage II lung adenocarcinoma. Both conserved end residues are part of each CDR3. The D gene is left open where the match is weak. Rows give clone size only sometimes, using once, few, many, or a class for an expanded clone.

d_gene	abundance	v_gene	j_gene	CDR3aa	CDR3nt
-	-	TRBV7-2	TRBJ1-3	CASAPEPRVTIYF	TGTGCCAGTGCTCCCGAACCACGGGTCACCATATATTTT
-	-	TRBV15	TRBJ2-7	CATSSRPRPPYEQYF	TGTGCCACCAGCAGTCGACCCCGACCCCCCTACGAGCAGTACTTC
-	-	TRBV4-1	TRBJ2-3	CASSQEATDTQYF	TGCGCCAGCAGCCAGGAGGCCACAGATACGCAGTATTTT
-	-	TRBV7-2	TRBJ1-5	CASSLGPSNQPQHF	TGTGCCAGCAGCCTCGGACCGAGCAATCAGCCCCAGCATTTT
TRBD2	-	TRBV4-1	TRBJ2-7	CASSQERTSVYEQYF	TGCGCCAGCAGCCAAGAGAGGACTAGCGTCTACGAGCAGTACTTC
-	-	TRBV6-6	TRBJ2-7	CASSYRHEQYF	TGTGCCAGCAGTTACCGGCACGAGCAGTACTTC
TRBD2	-	TRBV5-1	TRBJ2-3	CASSLTVAGGSTDTQYF	TGCGCCAGCAGCTTAACCGTAGCGGGAGGAAGCACAGATACGCAGTATTTT
-	-	TRBV5-6	TRBJ1-1	CASSLTGRDTEAFF	TGTGCCAGCAGCTTGACGGGGAGGGACACTGAAGCTTTCTTT
TRBD1	once	TRBV19	TRBJ1-2	CATRQGAYGYTF	TGTGCCACCCGACAGGGGGCCTATGGCTACACCTTC
-	-	TRBV5-4	TRBJ2-5	CASSSPRDTPGTQYF	TGTGCCAGCAGCTCCCCCCGCGACACCCCTGGGACCCAGTACTTC
TRBD1	-	TRBV5-6	TRBJ1-6	CASSLEQGVSPLHF	TGTGCCAGCAGCTTGGAACAGGGGGTTTCACCCCTCCACTTT
TRBD1	-	TRBV2	TRBJ2-2	CASTRDRGRPGELFF	TGTGCCAGCACCCGGGACAGGGGGCGACCCGGGGAGCTGTTTTTT
TRBD1	-	TRBV29-1	TRBJ2-1	CSASGDRGDNEQFF	TGCAGCGCCTCCGGGGACAGGGGGGACAATGAGCAGTTCTTC
-	-	TRBV2	TRBJ1-1	CASSERTGNTEAFF	TGTGCCAGCAGCGAACGAACAGGGAACACTGAAGCTTTCTTT
-	-	TRBV4-1	TRBJ2-1	CASSQEVVGSYNEQFF	TGCGCCAGCAGCCAAGAAGTAGTTGGCTCCTACAATGAGCAGTTCTTC
-	-	TRBV6-5	TRBJ2-3	CASRSGDTQYF	TGTGCCAGCAGGTCCGGAGATACGCAGTATTTT
TRBD2	-	TRBV7-7	TRBJ2-1	CASSPGRLAGRNEQFF	TGTGCCAGCAGCCCCGGGAGGCTAGCGGGACGTAATGAGCAGTTCTTC
-	-	TRBV29-1	TRBJ2-3	CSVERAKGDTQYF	TGCAGCGTTGAAAGGGCTAAGGGAGATACGCAGTATTTT
-	-	TRBV6-5	TRBJ2-7	CASSYLGGRDEQYF	TGTGCCAGCAGTTACTTAGGGGGACGCGACGAGCAGTACTTC
TRBD2	-	TRBV5-1	TRBJ2-2	CASSPTLAGAGELFF	TGCGCCAGCAGCCCGACACTAGCGGGCGCCGGGGAGCTGTTTTTT
-	-	TRBV6-5	TRBJ2-1	CASSYGMSNGNEQFF	TGTGCCAGCAGTTACGGGATGTCAAACGGGAATGAGCAGTTCTTC
-	few	TRBV7-7	TRBJ1-1	CASSLHRNTEAFF	TGTGCCAGCAGCTTACACCGGAACACTGAAGCTTTCTTT
-	once	TRBV10-3	TRBJ1-5	CAISDRYNQPQHF	TGTGCCATCAGCGACCGATACAATCAGCCCCAGCATTTT
-	once	TRBV19	TRBJ2-7	CATSEGPSYEQYF	TGTGCCACCTCTGAGGGCCCCTCCTACGAGCAGTACTTC
-	-	TRBV2	TRBJ1-5	CASRDPISNQPQHF	TGTGCCAGCCGGGACCCGATTAGCAATCAGCCCCAGCATTTT
-	-	TRBV21-1	TRBJ2-5	CASSRKGRPTTQETQYF	TGTGCCAGCAGCCGGAAGGGCAGACCAACTACCCAAGAGACCCAGTACTTC
-	once	TRBV28	TRBJ1-2	CATAFTQRVLTF	TGTGCCACCGCTTTCACGCAGCGGGTCCTAACCTTC
TRBD1	-	TRBV5-1	TRBJ1-4	CASSPRAGTAGEKLFF	TGCGCCAGCAGTCCCCGGGCCGGGACAGCGGGTGAAAAACTGTTTTTT
-	-	TRBV19	TRBJ2-7	CASSLRGGRTYEQYF	TGTGCCAGTAGTTTGAGGGGCGGAAGAACCTACGAGCAGTACTTC
-	-	TRBV7-9	TRBJ2-1	CASGLAGSKGNEQFF	TGTGCCAGCGGCCTTGCAGGGTCAAAGGGCAATGAGCAGTTCTTC
TRBD1	-	TRBV5-1	TRBJ1-2	CASSLAGGGYTF	TGCGCCAGCAGCTTGGCAGGGGGCGGCTACACCTTC
TRBD2	-	TRBV11-1	TRBJ2-2	CASSTTSGRVTGELFF	TGTGCCAGCAGCACTACTAGCGGGAGGGTCACCGGGGAGCTGTTTTTT
-	-	TRBV7-2	TRBJ1-5	CASSLTGRQPQHF	TGTGCCAGCAGCTTAACGGGAAGACAGCCCCAGCATTTT
TRBD2	-	TRBV18	TRBJ2-3	CASSPGGGDTQYF	TGTGCCAGCTCACCCGGCGGGGGAGATACGCAGTATTTT
-	once	TRBV28	TRBJ1-6	CASSRVSYNSPLHF	TGTGCCAGCAGTAGGGTTTCCTATAATTCACCCCTCCACTTT
-	-	TRBV28	TRBJ1-5	CASTSVREPQHF	TGTGCCAGCACATCGGTGAGGGAGCCCCAGCATTTT
-	-	TRBV5-4	TRBJ2-6	CASSSFSSGANVLTF	TGTGCCAGCAGCTCCTTTTCCTCTGGGGCCAACGTCCTGACTTTC
-	-	TRBV7-9	TRBJ1-1	CASSFEAEAFF	TGTGCCAGCAGCTTCGAAGCTGAAGCTTTCTTT
-	few	TRBV7-8	TRBJ1-2	CASSLGVGHGYTF	TGTGCCAGCAGCTTAGGCGTCGGCCATGGCTACACCTTC
-	-	TRBV4-1	TRBJ2-7	CASSQGPGGTYEQYF	TGCGCCAGCAGCCAAGGTCCTGGCGGGACCTACGAGCAGTACTTC
TRBD2	-	TRBV5-4	TRBJ2-1	CASNLNAGGPYNEQFF	TGTGCCAGCAACCTTAATGCGGGAGGCCCCTACAATGAGCAGTTCTTC
TRBD1	-	TRBV5-6	TRBJ1-5	CASSLQGARQPQHF	TGTGCCAGCAGCTTGCAGGGGGCGCGACAGCCCCAGCATTTT
-	-	TRBV6-6	TRBJ1-2	CASRQGTYWGYTF	TGTGCCAGCAGGCAGGGTACCTATTGGGGCTACACCTTC
-	few	TRBV14	TRBJ1-2	CASSQVGGDGYTF	TGTGCCAGCAGCCAAGTGGGCGGAGATGGCTACACCTTC
-	-	TRBV6-5	TRBJ2-7	CASSHDGGGNEQYF	TGTGCCAGCAGCCACGACGGGGGCGGGAACGAGCAGTACTTC
-	-	TRBV9	TRBJ1-1	CASSVDPQFNTEAFF	TGTGCCAGCAGCGTAGACCCCCAATTCAACACTGAAGCTTTCTTT
-	few	TRBV2	TRBJ2-1	CASSEAGDNDEQFF	TGTGCCAGCAGTGAAGCGGGAGATAACGATGAGCAGTTCTTC
-	-	TRBV7-7	TRBJ2-7	CASSRSPGSSYEQYF	TGTGCCAGCAGCCGCAGCCCGGGTAGCTCCTACGAGCAGTACTTC
-	-	TRBV9	TRBJ1-2	CASSVVTYREAGGYTF	TGTGCCAGCAGCGTAGTAACCTACAGGGAGGCAGGTGGCTACACCTTC
TRBD1	-	TRBV5-1	TRBJ2-2	CASSPGPGQGDLVELFF	TGCGCCAGCAGCCCTGGCCCGGGACAGGGGGATTTGGTGGAGCTGTTTTTT
-	-	TRBV28	TRBJ2-7	CASSSIGTYEQYF	TGTGCCAGCAGCTCGATTGGGACCTACGAGCAGTACTTC
-	-	TRBV5-5	TRBJ2-3	CASSFGLTADTQYF	TGTGCCAGCAGCTTCGGGCTAACGGCAGATACGCAGTATTTT
TRBD1	-	TRBV5-8	TRBJ2-5	CASSLGTGARLGETQYF	TGTGCCAGCAGCTTGGGGACAGGGGCCCGCCTCGGGGAGACCCAGTACTTC
-	-	TRBV28	TRBJ1-5	CASSLVGVRGLYSNQPQHF	TGTGCCAGCAGTTTAGTGGGGGTCCGGGGCCTATATAGCAATCAGCCCCAGCATTTT
TRBD1	-	TRBV5-1	TRBJ2-6	CASSRGQGASGANVLTF	TGCGCCAGCAGCCGTGGACAGGGGGCTTCTGGGGCCAACGTCCTGACTTTC